The 10 T cell receptor beta chains below were found in one sample sequenced in a study of shared clonotypes between healthy human individuals. Sequenced by immunoSEQ multiplex PCR; TCRdb stores in-frame clones only, minus some. The sample consists of about 190,000 clones, 65% to 70% of them appearing once. Sequenced sample: memory CD4+ T cells sorted from blood. Sample subset: CD45RA-negative fraction. The receptors come from a young man in good health.

This clone turned up a few times. CDR3: CASSPLLAGGTKNIQYF. The DNA for the CDR3 is TGTGCCAGCTCACCACTACTAGCGGGAGGAACCAAAAACATTCAGTACTTC. This sequence joins TRBV18 and TRBJ2-4; 12 bases are a match to TRBD2. The V and J ends lost 1 base and 2 bases, in that order; junction bases with no gene match: 3. This CDR3 contains 17 residues. CDR1 is KGHSH and CDR2 is LQKENI in the germline V gene.

For the CDR3, the DNA is TGTGCCAGTAATCCTACCTCTCGGGCCAAAAACATTCAGTACTTC. It codes for CASNPTSRAKNIQYF. The rearrangement uses TRBV19 and TRBJ2-4; unclear D gene. The V and J ends lost 7 bases and 1 base respectively, with 14 bases between them. The CDR3 runs to 15 residues. Germline CDR1 and CDR2: LNHDA and SQIVND (reference sequence).

The chain links TRBV6-1 to TRBJ2-7, with TRBD1 matching 12 bases. This CDR3 is built from 15 residues. Germline trimming cut 3 bases from V and 2 bases from J; bases unmatched to any gene: 2. Per the germline V gene, CDR1 is MNHNS and CDR2 is SASEGT. DNA for the CDR3: TGTGCCAGCAGTGAGGGACAGGGGGCTCCCTACGAGCAGTACTTC. Translated, it gives CASSEGQGAPYEQYF.

The CDR3 DNA is TGTGCCAGTAGTCTGACGGACGGTGTGACCGACGAGCAGTACTTC. This sequence encodes CASSLTDGVTDEQYF. The chain employs TRBV19 and TRBJ2-7, with D hard to call. Germline V gene data show CDR1 as LNHDA and CDR2 as SQIVND (reference sequence). Deletions cut 5 bases from V and 5 bases from J, with 19 bases between. This CDR3 contains 15 residues.

The rearrangement links TRBV4-1 to TRBJ2-5, with D unclear. The CDR3 has 16 amino acids. In germline, CDR1 is MGHRA, CDR2 YSYEKL. V was cut by 1 base and J by 2 bases, with 14 bases left in between. In nucleotides, the CDR3 is TGCGCCAGCAGCCAAGGCTCTGGCGAGACACAAGAGACCCAGTACTTC. It encodes CASSQGSGETQETQYF.

The chain employs TRBV7-2 and TRBJ2-7; TRBD2 aligns across 11 bases. The CDR3 runs to 15 residues. With V trimmed by 4 bases and J by 3 bases, 5 bases remained unmatched. Germline CDR1 and CDR2: SGHTA and FQGNSA. The CDR3 is CASSWTGTSGYEQYF. CDR3 DNA sequence: TGTGCCAGCAGCTGGACCGGGACTAGCGGCTACGAGCAGTACTTC.

This chain uses TRBV6-1 with TRBJ2-5; D possibly corresponds to TRBD2 (6 bases). Germline V gene sequence: CDR1 MNHNS, CDR2 SASEGT. This CDR3 comprises 13 residues. V lost 5 bases and J 4 bases, leaving 11 bases between the germline ends. In nucleotides, the CDR3 is TGTGCCAGCAGTTCCTGGGGAGGAGAGACCCAGTACTTC. Translation gives CASSSWGGETQYF.

This clone was detected many times. This chain links TRBV15 with TRBJ2-1; D is perhaps TRBD1 or TRBD2 (5 bases each). Germline V gene lookup returns CDR1 LNHNV and CDR2 YYDKDF (reference sequence). The CDR3 has 15 residues. V lost 4 bases and J 1 base, leaving 11 bases between the germline ends. In DNA, the CDR3 is TGTGCCACCAGCAACCGGGACCGATCCTACAATGAGCAGTTCTTC. Translated: CATSNRDRSYNEQFF.

This clone showed up just once. The chain employs TRBV9 and TRBJ1-2; 12 nucleotides line up with TRBD1. The V gene's germline CDR1 is SGDLS and CDR2 YYNGEE. The junction had 11 bases not matched to a gene; V was cut back by 4 bases and J by 4 bases. The CDR3 totals 17 residues. CDR3 residues: CASSSRRDRGPGYGYTF. The CDR3 DNA follows: TGTGCCAGCAGCTCCCGCCGGGACAGGGGGCCAGGCTATGGCTACACCTTC.

This chain uses TRBV5-1 with TRBJ2-5; D remains unclear. V lost 3 bases, J lost 4 bases, and 19 bases lay in between. Germline V gene sequence: CDR1 SGHRS, CDR2 YFSETQ. This CDR3 has 16 residues. The CDR3 DNA is TGCGCCAGCAGCTCCACGGGTAGGGCCGACGGAGAGACCCAGTACTTC. Protein product: CASSSTGRADGETQYF.